The 10 T cell receptor beta chains in this list originate from one sample, sequenced in a study of blood T cell repertoires in COVID-19. The protocol was immunoSEQ multiplex PCR, while the TCRdb copy is restricted to in-frame clones and leaves out a portion. The sample carries under 200,000 clones, more than 65% recorded once. The material sequenced was PBMCs or T cells enriched from blood (not recorded which). These receptors originate from a man aged 50 or older who had recovered from COVID-19.

The V and J genes are TRBV10-3 and TRBJ2-6; 14 bases are shared with TRBD2. Looked up from germline, CDR1 is ENHRY and CDR2 is SYGVKD. This CDR3 is 18 amino acids long. Losses at the gene ends were 6 bases for V and 3 bases for J; bases not matched to a gene: 7. The CDR3 DNA sequence: TGTGCCATCAGGGACGGGACTAGCGGGAGAGGTGGGGCCAACGTCCTGACTTTC. As protein: CAIRDGTSGRGGANVLTF.

The chain employs TRBV15 and TRBJ2-1; TRBD2 is a possible D gene (5 bases). Trimming left V 5 bases short and J 1 base short, with 12 bases between. The CDR3 contains 15 residues. CDR1 is LNHNV, CDR2 YYDKDF, per germline (reference sequence). The CDR3 coding sequence is TGTGCCACCAGCTCTTTCGGGGAGTCCTACAATGAGCAGTTCTTC. It specifies CATSSFGESYNEQFF.

The gene calls are TRBV1 and TRBJ2-2; the table gives TRBD2 as D, unverified against the DNA. TRBV1 is described as a pseudogene. This CDR3 is built from 17 residues. The chain's CDR3 is CTSSQDGGGPNTGELFF. DNA for the CDR3: TGCACCAGCAGCCAAGATGGTGGAGGACCAAACACCGGGGAGCTGTTTTTT.

CDR3 nucleotide sequence: TGTGCCAGCAGCCCTAGGACAGATCATGAGCAGTTCTTC. Residues: CASSPRTDHEQFF. The rearrangement joins TRBV4-2 to TRBJ2-1; perhaps TRBD1 as D (6 bases). The CDR3 has 13 residues. Trimming pared 4 bases from V and 8 bases from J, leaving 12 bases between. Germline assignment: CDR1 LGHNA and CDR2 YNFKEQ.

This chain uses TRBV5-4 with TRBJ2-3; a possible D gene is TRBD2 (6 bases). The CDR3 spans 14 residues. V was pared by 4 bases and J by 6 bases, with 15 bases between. CDR1 SGHNT and CDR2 YYREEE come from the germline V gene (reference sequence). The CDR3 reads CASSTNLGGDTQYF. CDR3 in DNA: TGTGCCAGCAGCACCAATTTAGGAGGGGATACGCAGTATTTT.

This clone was picked up one time. This rearrangement joins TRBV6-4 to TRBJ1-2; 8 nucleotides agree with TRBD1. The V gene's germline CDR1 is MRHNA and CDR2 SNTAGT. V was pared by 6 bases and J by 8 bases, with 8 bases of the junction left unmatched. There are 13 residues in the CDR3. In DNA, the CDR3 is TGTGCCAGCAGCTACGACAGGGGTAGCGGCTACACCTTC. Translation: CASSYDRGSGYTF.

The chain combines TRBV9 with TRBJ1-1; 8 bases map to TRBD1. The germline gives CDR1 SGDLS, CDR2 YYNGEE. This CDR3 contains 11 residues. The V gene end was trimmed by 4 bases and the J gene end by 8 bases; junction bases not matched to a gene: 1. The CDR3: CASSRTGEAFF. The CDR3 DNA sequence: TGTGCCAGCAGCCGGACAGGGGAAGCTTTCTTT. Full variable domain (missing parts from reference TRBV9 and TRBJ1-1): DSGVTQTPKHLITATGQRVTLRCSPRSGDLSVYWYQQSLDQGLQFLIQYYNGEERAKGNILERFSAQQFPDLHSELNLSSLELGDSALYFCASSRTGEAFFGQGTRLTVV.

Only one count was recorded for this clone. The chain combines TRBV19 with TRBJ2-7; TRBD1 is a possible D gene (6 bases). Germline CDR1 and CDR2: LNHDA and SQIVND (reference sequence). Trimming left V 5 bases short and J 3 bases short, with 20 bases between. The CDR3 covers 16 residues. CDR3 in DNA: TGTGCCAGTAGTGCACTTGGACAGTCCGGACACTACGAGCAGTACTTC. It translates to CASSALGQSGHYEQYF. Complete variable domain (other parts from reference TRBV19 and TRBJ2-7): DGGITQSPKYLFRKEGQNVTLSCEQNLNHDAMYWYRQDPGQGLRLIYYSQIVNDFQKGDIAEGYSVSREKKESFPLTVTSAQKNPTAFYLCASSALGQSGHYEQYFGPGTRLTVT.

This chain uses TRBV25-1 with TRBJ2-1; TRBD2 is a possible D gene (6 bases). This CDR3 has 16 residues. Trimming pared 0 bases from V and 7 bases from J, leaving 16 bases between. Per germline, CDR1 MGHDK and CDR2 SYGVNS. This CDR3 reads CASSEYKAGSNNEQFF. DNA for the CDR3: TGTGCCAGCAGTGAATATAAGGCGGGGAGCAATAATGAGCAGTTCTTC.

The rearrangement links TRBV5-1 to TRBJ1-2; the D is unclear. V shed 4 bases and J shed 1 base, with 11 bases lying between them. This CDR3 has 14 residues. The germline V gene has CDR1 SGHRS and CDR2 YFSETQ. The CDR3 loop is CASSLFVFNYGYTF. CDR3 bases: TGCGCCAGCAGCCTTTTCGTTTTTAACTATGGCTACACCTTC. Drawing the rest from reference TRBV5-1 and TRBJ1-2, the complete variable domain is KAGVTQTPRYLIKTRGQQVTLSCSPISGHRSVSWYQQTPGQGLQFLFEYFSETQRNKGNFPGRFSGRQFSNSRSEMNVSTLELGDSALYLCASSLFVFNYGYTFGSGTRLTVV.